The 26 T cell receptor beta chains presented below share a single source sample, sequenced in a study of shared clonotypes between healthy human individuals. Sequencing was performed with immunoSEQ multiplex PCR; in TCRdb, only in-frame clones are kept and a portion is missing. Counted here are hundreds of thousands of clones, about 96% occurring once; the ten biggest clones make up roughly 0.1%. Cells designated naive CD8 were CD45RO-negative and were positively selected for CCR7, with terminally differentiated effector memory CD45RA+ cells excluded. The sample taken for sequencing was naive CD8+ T cells sorted from blood. These receptors originate from a woman younger than 45 in good health.

This chain uses TRBV28 with TRBJ1-4; D unresolved. Trimming took off 6 bases at V and 7 bases at J, with 15 bases between the two ends. CDR1 MDHEN and CDR2 SYDVKM come from the germline V gene. The CDR3 runs to 14 residues. As DNA, the CDR3 is TGTGCCAGCAGCGAGGCACATTCGGGTGAAAAACTGTTTTTT. Its protein is CASSEAHSGEKLFF.

V usage is TRBV4-1 and J usage is TRBJ2-7, with TRBD2 matching 9 bases. The V gene end was trimmed by 4 bases and the J gene end by 2 bases; junction bases not matched to a gene: 6. The CDR3 runs 15 residues. The germline gives CDR1 MGHRA, CDR2 YSYEKL. CDR3 coding DNA: TGCGCCAGCAGCCCGTTTTTAGCGGGAGCCTACGAGCAGTACTTC. It is translated as CASSPFLAGAYEQYF.

The chain uses TRBV7-6 and TRBJ2-5; D possibly matches TRBD1 or TRBD2 (5 bases each). The J call could be wrong; TRBJ2-7 is a better fit for the DNA end. The germline CDR1 and CDR2 sequences are SGHVS and FNYEAQ. The CDR3 runs to 16 residues. The chain's CDR3 is CASSPPRAGTMGEQYF. The CDR3 DNA follows: TGTGCCAGCAGCCCCCCCCGCGCCGGGACCATGGGCGAGCAGTACTTC.

With regard to this clone: In the same sample, other DNA sequences code for this CDR3. The chain couples TRBV5-6 to TRBJ2-3; TRBD2 matches 12 bases. The germline V gene encodes CDR1 SGHDT and CDR2 YYEEEE. This CDR3 is 15 amino acids long. V was clipped by 1 base and J by 6 bases; unmatched bases: 3. The CDR3 DNA reads TGTGCCAGCAGCTTGAGGACTAGCGGGACTGATACGCAGTATTTT. Amino acid sequence: CASSLRTSGTDTQYF.

This clone was seen just once. V usage is TRBV6-5 and J usage is TRBJ1-1; perhaps TRBD1 as D (6 bases). This CDR3 is built from 14 residues. Germline assignment: CDR1 MNHEY and CDR2 SVGAGI. V lost 3 bases, J lost 3 bases, and 11 bases lay in between. Here the CDR3 reads CASSYLGGHTEAFF. In nucleotides, the CDR3 is TGTGCCAGCAGTTATCTCGGGGGCCACACTGAAGCTTTCTTT.

The gene calls are TRBV2 and TRBJ2-7; perhaps TRBD1 as D (6 bases). CDR3 length: 14 residues. V was clipped by 5 bases and J by 3 bases, with 14 bases between them. The V gene's germline CDR1 is SNHLY and CDR2 FYNNEI. The DNA for the CDR3 is TGTGCCAGCAGTTCCGGGACAATAGACTACGAGCAGTACTTC. This gives the protein CASSSGTIDYEQYF.

The chain recombines TRBV5-4 with TRBJ1-1; D gene unclear. The CDR3 runs 13 residues. CDR1 and CDR2 from the germline V gene are SGHNT and YYREEE (reference sequence). V lost 1 base, J lost 7 bases, and 11 bases lay in between. DNA of the CDR3: TGTGCCAGCAGCTTGTTGGCGGAGGATGAAGCTTTCTTT. Translated: CASSLLAEDEAFF. The full variable domain, with the rest looked up from reference TRBV5-4 and TRBJ1-1, is ETGVTQSPTHLIKTRGQQVTLRCSSQSGHNTVSWYQQALGQGPQFIFQYYREEENGRGNFPPRFSGLQFPNYSSELNVNALELDDSALYLCASSLLAEDEAFFGQGTRLTVV.

This chain links TRBV13 with TRBJ2-1; 7 bases line up with TRBD2. V lost 5 bases, J lost 0 bases, and 7 bases stayed unmatched. This CDR3 has 16 residues. Germline CDR1 PRHDT, CDR2 FYEKMQ (reference sequence). As DNA, the CDR3 is TGTGCCAGCAGCGTGACTAGCCCAAGCTCCTACAATGAGCAGTTCTTC. Its protein product is CASSVTSPSSYNEQFF.

The chain joins TRBV28 to TRBJ2-4; TRBD1 is a possible D gene (5 bases). This CDR3 is 15 amino acids long. V lost 3 bases, J lost 0 bases, and 9 bases lay in between. Germline V CDR1 and CDR2: MDHEN, SYDVKM. For the CDR3, the DNA is TGTGCCAGCAGTTTGACAGACCTAGCCAAAAACATTCAGTACTTC. Translation gives CASSLTDLAKNIQYF.

The rearrangement links TRBV11-2 to TRBJ2-3; D is undetermined. The CDR3 extends over 13 amino acids. Germline CDR1 is SGHAT and CDR2 is FQNNGV. V lost 5 bases and J lost 2, with 8 bases in between. CDR3 protein: CASSPLLTDTQYF. The CDR3 DNA sequence: TGTGCCAGCAGCCCACTCCTCACAGATACGCAGTATTTT. Using reference TRBV11-2 and TRBJ2-3 for the parts outside the CDR3, the full variable domain is EAGVAQSPRYKIIEKRQSVAFWCNPISGHATLYWYQQILGQGPKLLIQFQNNGVVDDSQLPKDRFSAERLKGVDSTLKIQPAKLEDSAVYLCASSPLLTDTQYFGPGTRLTVL.

The gene calls are TRBV27 and TRBJ2-7; D is unresolved. The CDR3 is made up of 15 amino acids. V was shortened by 6 bases and J by 7 bases, with 22 bases between the two germline ends. Germline V lookup: CDR1 MNHEY, CDR2 SMNVEV (reference sequence). This CDR3 is CASSPKDRRFLEQYF. As DNA, the CDR3 is TGTGCCAGCAGCCCAAAGGACCGCCGTTTCCTTGAGCAGTACTTC.

The chain joins TRBV11-2 to TRBJ1-1; D not resolved. The V gene lost 2 bases and the J gene lost 5 bases, with 15 bases spanning the gap. CDR1 and CDR2 from the germline V gene are SGHAT and FQNNGV. This CDR3 region has 15 residues. CDR3 protein: CASSLFTSAPTEAFF. CDR3 DNA: TGTGCCAGCAGCTTATTCACTAGCGCCCCAACTGAAGCTTTCTTT.

The genes are TRBV2 and TRBJ1-4; a weak D match, TRBD1 (6 bases). This CDR3 contains 15 residues. From germline, CDR1 is SNHLY and CDR2 FYNNEI. Trimming left V 2 bases short and J 4 bases short, with 11 bases between. This chain's CDR3 is CASSEPGTSNEKLFF. The DNA for the CDR3 is TGTGCCAGCAGTGAACCCGGGACAAGTAATGAAAAACTGTTTTTT.

The V and J genes are TRBV27 and TRBJ1-5, with D tentatively TRBD1 (6 bases). Germline V lookup: CDR1 MNHEY, CDR2 SMNVEV (reference sequence). Between the trimmed V and J ends, which lost 3 bases and 4 bases, there was a span of 7 bases. CDR3 length: 13 amino acids. The CDR3 coding sequence is TGTGCCAGCAGTTTCGGACAGAATCAGCCCCAGCATTTT. Its translation: CASSFGQNQPQHF.

J is TRBJ2-7 and V is TRBV6-6; D could derive from TRBD1 or TRBD2 (6 bases each). This CDR3 has 15 amino acids. Germline V gene data show CDR1 as MNHNY and CDR2 as SVGAGI (reference sequence). Trimming stripped 4 bases from V and 6 bases from J, with 19 bases between. CDR3 region: CASSFVAGSRGEQYF. CDR3 nucleotides: TGTGCCAGCAGTTTTGTGGCGGGATCCAGGGGCGAGCAGTACTTC.

The chain employs TRBV30 and TRBJ1-1, with D hard to call. Trimming took off 3 bases at V and 0 bases at J, with 8 bases between the two ends. The germline V gene has CDR1 GTSNPN and CDR2 SVGIG (reference sequence). This CDR3 has 13 amino acids. The CDR3 is CAWSTGMNTEAFF. The CDR3 coding sequence is TGTGCCTGGAGCACCGGAATGAACACTGAAGCTTTCTTT. The full variable domain, rest sourced from reference TRBV30 and TRBJ1-1, is SQTIHQWPATLVQPVGSPLSLECTVEGTSNPNLYWYRQAAGRGLQLLFYSVGIGQISSEVPQNLSASRPQDRQFILSSKKLLLSDSGFYLCAWSTGMNTEAFFGQGTRLTVV.

The sample holds one count of this clone. The V and J genes are TRBV13 and TRBJ2-2, with 10 bases identical to TRBD1. This CDR3 is built from 17 residues. V lost 6 bases to trimming and J lost 4 bases; unmatched junction nucleotides: 11. CDR1 and CDR2 (germline): PRHDT, FYEKMQ (reference sequence). In DNA form, the CDR3 reads TGTGCCAGCAGTTCCCTCGGGACAGGGGTTGTCACCGGGGAGCTGTTTTTT. Amino acid sequence: CASSSLGTGVVTGELFF.

This clone is a singleton in its sample. J is TRBJ1-1 and V is TRBV7-6; D uncertain. Germline CDR1 and CDR2: SGHVS and FNYEAQ. Trimming removed 0 bases from V and 4 bases from J, with 9 bases in between. This CDR3 has 14 amino acids. The CDR3 DNA reads TGTGCCAGCAGCTTAGCCGAGGGTGGCACTGAAGCTTTCTTT. This sequence encodes CASSLAEGGTEAFF.

The rearrangement links TRBV9 to TRBJ1-3; D is ambiguous. The CDR3 is made up of 13 amino acids. V was pared by 4 bases and J by 4 bases, with 9 bases between. Looked up from germline, CDR1 is SGDLS and CDR2 is YYNGEE. The CDR3 bases are TGTGCCAGCAGCACCGATGCCGGAAACACCATATATTTT. Translating gives CASSTDAGNTIYF.

CDR3 DNA: TGTGCCAGTAGTGAACCCCTAGGTGGCTCCTACAATGAGCAGTTCTTC. It translates to CASSEPLGGSYNEQFF. The chain carries TRBV19 and TRBJ2-1; no clear D gene. Trimming stripped 5 bases from V and 0 bases from J, with 14 bases between. The CDR3 has 16 amino acids. Germline CDR1 and CDR2: LNHDA and SQIVND (reference sequence).

The chain's CDR3 is CATSREPEGVGGELFF. CDR3 nucleotides: TGTGCCACCAGCAGAGAACCCGAGGGGGTTGGCGGGGAGCTGTTTTTT. The chain carries TRBV15 and TRBJ2-2; tentatively, D is TRBD1 (6 bases). With 0 bases removed from V and 7 bases from J, the gap between germline ends came to 15 bases. Germline V lookup: CDR1 LNHNV, CDR2 YYDKDF (reference sequence). The CDR3 is 16 amino acids.

The chain carries TRBV27 and TRBJ1-1, with D tentatively TRBD1 (5 bases). The germline V gene has CDR1 MNHEY and CDR2 SMNVEV (reference sequence). The CDR3 length is 15 residues. V shed 6 bases and J shed 4 bases, with 18 bases lying between them. CDR3 sequence: CASSLSRSGTTEAFF. The CDR3 bases are TGTGCCAGCAGCCTCTCGCGTTCAGGGACCACTGAAGCTTTCTTT.

This rearrangement joins TRBV27 to TRBJ2-5; weak D call: TRBD1 (5 bases). V was trimmed by 6 bases and J by 5 bases, leaving 13 bases between them. Germline lookup yields CDR1 MNHEY and CDR2 SMNVEV (reference sequence). There are 13 residues in the CDR3. CDR3: CASRNRGWETQYF. DNA for the CDR3: TGTGCCAGCAGAAATAGGGGCTGGGAGACCCAGTACTTC.

This clone was seen a single time. This chain connects TRBV4-1 to TRBJ1-5, with unresolved D. This CDR3 has 17 residues. From germline, CDR1 is MGHRA and CDR2 YSYEKL. V lost 4 bases and J 1 base, leaving 17 bases between the germline ends. As DNA, the CDR3 is TGCGCCAGCAGCCCTACACCAACAGTCGGCAGCAATCAGCCCCAGCATTTT. As protein: CASSPTPTVGSNQPQHF.

The chain links TRBV27 to TRBJ2-7; 7 bases align to TRBD1. The CDR3 consists of 12 residues. The V segment lost 6 bases and the J segment 5 bases; nucleotides outside the gene matches: 4. The V gene's germline CDR1 is MNHEY and CDR2 SMNVEV (reference sequence). The CDR3 here is CASRGQIHEQYF. CDR3 nucleotides: TGTGCCAGCAGGGGACAGATACACGAGCAGTACTTC.

The J gene is TRBJ2-7, the V gene TRBV4-1, with a possible D match to TRBD1 (6 bases). The CDR3 runs 17 residues. CDR1 is MGHRA and CDR2 is YSYEKL in the germline V gene. Trimming pared 2 bases from V and 2 bases from J, leaving 19 bases between. This CDR3 is CASSQKQGSKPAYEQYF. In nucleotides, the CDR3 is TGCGCCAGCAGCCAAAAGCAGGGGTCGAAACCCGCCTACGAGCAGTACTTC.